Included here is one TCR beta chain sequence, with context. The CDR3 runs 15 residues. CDR1 SEHNR and CDR2 FQNEAQ come from the germline V gene (reference sequence). Between the trimmed V and J ends, which lost 5 bases and 4 bases, there was a span of 15 bases. The data derive from a study of T cell repertoires in cytomegalovirus infection. On the study more broadly: TCR beta signatures that were public indicated CMV infection and matching HLA type.

TCRdb re-analysed the reads in MiXCR, keeping a single row per CDR3 protein. The table records around 550,000 distinct CDR3 sequences, around a quarter of them present only once. The V gene is TRBV7-9, the J gene TRBJ1-5, with TRBD1 as a possible D gene (5 bases). The sequence derives from a human donor in good health (CMV status not recorded). Some clones in this sample may be carry-over from other donors' samples. The specimen was PBMCs. The DNA for the CDR3 is TGTGCCAGCAGCGCTGGGTGGGGCCCGAATCAGCCCCAGCATTTT. This gives the protein CASSAGWGPNQPQHF.